This TCR beta chain was obtained from a study of T-cell memory formation after mild COVID-19. Study-level results: Shrinking CD4+ clones were chiefly CM and EM; CD8+ ones were chiefly EMRA.

TCRdb ran MiXCR on the 5' RACE reads and lists one entry per CDR3 protein. The sample holds under 250,000 distinct CDR3 sequences, over 15% seen once. This clonotype was seen a handful of times. As yet, its antigen is unknown. V was clipped by 3 bases and J by 2 bases; unmatched bases: 3. CDR3 size: 15 residues. Germline V CDR1 and CDR2: SGDLS, YYNGEE. The V call is TRBV9, the J call TRBJ2-1; 9 nucleotides match TRBD2. This receptor was taken from an adult woman who had mild COVID-19 (a few samples of this study predate the infection). Cell type and time point are not known. Sequenced sample: PBMCs or a T cell subset sorted from them (not recorded which). CDR3 sequence: CASSGSSGAYNEQFF. Written as DNA, the CDR3 is TGTGCCAGCAGCGGTTCTAGCGGGGCCTACAATGAGCAGTTCTTC.